These T cell receptor beta chains were read from a single sample in a study of PD-1 blockade in classical Hodgkin lymphoma. Profiled with immunoSEQ multiplex PCR; TCRdb holds only in-frame clones, not every one. The sample lists roughly 20,000 clones; about 80% were seen once. Sequencing was performed on CD8+ T cells from blood, taken before the fourth cycle of nivolumab. The receptors were sampled from a human donor with classical Hodgkin lymphoma. Each CDR3 is given with its conserved first and last residue. D genes are given only for firm matches. Clone size is shown for a subset of rows, as once, few, many or a class of expanded clone.

TRBV21-1,.,TRBJ1-2,.,TGTGCCAGCAGCAAAGCGCTCCAGGGGGCGGGGGACTATGGCTACACCTTC,CASSKALQGAGDYGYTF
TRBV21-1,.,TRBJ2-1,.,TGTGCCAGCAGCAAGAAGTTCTTC,CASSKKFF
TRBV28,TRBD2,TRBJ2-1,.,TGTGCCAGCACGAGACTAGCGGAATGGGGGAATGAGCAGTTCTTC,CASTRLAEWGNEQFF
TRBV28,.,TRBJ1-2,.,TGTGCCAGCAGTTCATTTCAGGGGAGGTACTATGGCTACACCTTC,CASSSFQGRYYGYTF
TRBV2,TRBD2,TRBJ2-1,.,TGTGCCAGCAGCCTAAGCGGGGGGGACTACAATGAGCAGTTCTTC,CASSLSGGDYNEQFF
TRBV5-8,.,TRBJ2-7,.,TGTGCCAGCAGCGATCCCTACGAGCAGTACTTC,CASSDPYEQYF
TRBV28,TRBD2,TRBJ2-1,.,TGTGCCAGCAGGCGGGGGGGCTCCTACAATGAGCAGTTCTTC,CASRRGGSYNEQFF
TRBV27,.,TRBJ2-2,.,TGTGCCAGCCGGGGCCCCTCAACCGGGGAGCTGTTTTTT,CASRGPSTGELFF
TRBV5-1,.,TRBJ2-1,.,TGCGCCAGCAGCTTGATGGGCGGAAGCTCCTACAATGAGCAGTTCTTC,CASSLMGGSSYNEQFF
TRBV15,.,TRBJ2-7,.,TGTGCCACCAGCGCATTTGGCTCCTACGAGCAGTACTTC,CATSAFGSYEQYF
TRBV29-1,.,TRBJ1-1,few,TGCAGCGTTAGGGCAGGGAACACTGAAGCTTTCTTT,CSVRAGNTEAFF
TRBV6-6,.,TRBJ2-3,once,TGTGCCAGCAGTTGGGTGCAGAGCACAGATACGCAGTATTTT,CASSWVQSTDTQYF
TRBV2,.,TRBJ1-1,.,TGTGCCACCAACCAACAGGGCGACAGTACTTTCTTT,CATNQQGDSTFF
TRBV27,.,TRBJ2-1,.,TGTGCCAGCAGTTTGCTAGCATCTCGAAATGAGCAGTTCTTC,CASSLLASRNEQFF
TRBV7-6,.,TRBJ2-2,.,TGTGCCAGCAGCTTAGTCCAGAACGCGAACACCGGGGAGCTGTTTTTT,CASSLVQNANTGELFF
TRBV19,TRBD2,TRBJ2-1,.,TGTGCCAGTAGTATAGCAGCGGGGCCATACAATGAGCAGTTCTTC,CASSIAAGPYNEQFF
TRBV7-8,.,TRBJ1-1,.,TGTGCCAGTCGAAGGGGGAACACTGAAGCTTTCTTT,CASRRGNTEAFF
TRBV30,TRBD2,TRBJ2-1,.,TGTGCCTGGAATCCCGGGGGGGTCGGGAATGAGCAGTTCTTC,CAWNPGGVGNEQFF
TRBV5-4,TRBD1,TRBJ1-1,.,TGTGCCAGCAGCTCCGGACAGGGACACAACACTGAAGCTTTCTTT,CASSSGQGHNTEAFF
TRBV9,TRBD1,TRBJ2-2,.,TGTGCCAGCAGCGTATATGCTACAGGGGCGAACACCGGGGAGCTGTTTTTT,CASSVYATGANTGELFF
TRBV10-3,.,TRBJ2-7,few,TGTGCCATCAGTGAGTCAACAGGACTCGCCTACGAGCAGTACTTC,CAISESTGLAYEQYF
TRBV28,.,TRBJ2-2,.,TGTGCCAGCAGTTCTCGAGCCGGCGCCTGGGGGGAGCTGTTTTTT,CASSSRAGAWGELFF
TRBV28,TRBD1,TRBJ2-7,.,TGTGCCAGCACCCCCGGGACAGCCTACGAGCAGTACTTC,CASTPGTAYEQYF
TRBV7-6,.,TRBJ1-2,.,TGTGCCAGCAGCCCGATAGGGAACAGAGTCCCTAACTATGGCTACACCTTC,CASSPIGNRVPNYGYTF
TRBV23-1,.,TRBJ2-3,.,TGCGCCAGCAGTCCCTACGTAAGCACAGATACGCAGTATTTT,CASSPYVSTDTQYF
TRBV11-3,.,TRBJ2-3,.,TGTGCCAGCAGCTTTAGCACAGATACGCAGTATTTT,CASSFSTDTQYF
TRBV27,.,TRBJ1-6,.,TGTGCCAGCAGTTTGGGGGGGGGAAATTCACCCCTCCACTTT,CASSLGGGNSPLHF